The source of this TCR beta chain is a study of Tregs in tolerant kidney transplant recipients. Unstimulated Tregs (CD4+CD25+CD127-) and CD4+CD25- non-Tregs were sorted from PBMCs. Clones were read by immunoSEQ multiplex PCR, and TCRdb kept only the in-frame ones, dropping some. Of 85,000 to 90,000 clones in the sample, 90% to 95% are singletons; the top ten hold 4.5% to 5%. This clonotype originated in a human donor in good health. Sequenced input: CD8+ T cells from blood.

CDR3 nucleotides: TGTGCCAGCAGCCACAAGGGTTCGGGCTATGGCTACACCTTC. It yields the protein CASSHKGSGYGYTF. The V gene is TRBV27, the J gene TRBJ1-2; D uncertain. Trimming removed 6 bases from V and 4 bases from J, with 15 bases in between. The germline CDR1 and CDR2 sequences are MNHEY and SMNVEV (reference sequence). This CDR3 has 14 residues.